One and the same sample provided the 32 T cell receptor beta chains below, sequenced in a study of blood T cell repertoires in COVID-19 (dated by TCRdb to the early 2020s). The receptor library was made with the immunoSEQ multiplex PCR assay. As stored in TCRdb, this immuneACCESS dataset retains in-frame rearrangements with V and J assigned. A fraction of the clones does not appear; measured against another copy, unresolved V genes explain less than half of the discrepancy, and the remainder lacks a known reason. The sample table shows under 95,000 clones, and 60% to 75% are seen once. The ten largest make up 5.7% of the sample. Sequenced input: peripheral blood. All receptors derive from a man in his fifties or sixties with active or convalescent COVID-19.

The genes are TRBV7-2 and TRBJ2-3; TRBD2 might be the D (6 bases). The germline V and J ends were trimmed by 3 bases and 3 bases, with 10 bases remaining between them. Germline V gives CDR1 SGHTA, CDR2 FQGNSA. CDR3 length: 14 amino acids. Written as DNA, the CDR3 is TGTGCCAGCAGCTTCACTAGCTCTACAGATACGCAGTATTTT. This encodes CASSFTSSTDTQYF.

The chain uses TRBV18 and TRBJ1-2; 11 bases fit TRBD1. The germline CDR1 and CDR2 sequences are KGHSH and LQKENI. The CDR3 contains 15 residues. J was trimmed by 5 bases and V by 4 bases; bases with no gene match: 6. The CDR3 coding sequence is TGTGCCAGCTCACTTGGGACAGGGGGTAATTATGGCTACACCTTC. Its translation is CASSLGTGGNYGYTF.

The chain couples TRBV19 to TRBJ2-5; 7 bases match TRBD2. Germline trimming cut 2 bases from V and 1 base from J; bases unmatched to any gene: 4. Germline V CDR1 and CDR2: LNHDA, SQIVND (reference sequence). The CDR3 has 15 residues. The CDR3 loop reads CASSINGGFQETQYF. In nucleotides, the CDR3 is TGTGCCAGTAGTATAAACGGGGGGTTCCAAGAGACCCAGTACTTC.

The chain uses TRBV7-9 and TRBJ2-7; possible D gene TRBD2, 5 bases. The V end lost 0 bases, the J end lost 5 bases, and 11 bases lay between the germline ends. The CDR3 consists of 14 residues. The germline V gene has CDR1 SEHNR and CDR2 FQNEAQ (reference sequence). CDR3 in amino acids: CASSLAPGFNEQYF. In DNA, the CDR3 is TGTGCCAGCAGCTTAGCTCCGGGATTTAACGAGCAGTACTTC.

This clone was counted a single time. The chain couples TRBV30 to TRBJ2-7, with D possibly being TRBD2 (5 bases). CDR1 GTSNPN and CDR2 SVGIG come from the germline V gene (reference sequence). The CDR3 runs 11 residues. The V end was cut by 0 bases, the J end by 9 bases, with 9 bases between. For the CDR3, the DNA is TGTGCCTGGAGTGTTTCGGGATGGCAGTACTTC. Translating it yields CAWSVSGWQYF.

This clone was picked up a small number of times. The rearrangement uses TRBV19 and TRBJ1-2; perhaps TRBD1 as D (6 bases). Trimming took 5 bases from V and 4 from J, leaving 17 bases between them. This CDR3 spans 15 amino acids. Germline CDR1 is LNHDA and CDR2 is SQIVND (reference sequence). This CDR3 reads CASSSGTLMLYGYTF. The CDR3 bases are TGTGCCAGTAGTTCCGGGACACTGATGCTCTATGGCTACACCTTC.

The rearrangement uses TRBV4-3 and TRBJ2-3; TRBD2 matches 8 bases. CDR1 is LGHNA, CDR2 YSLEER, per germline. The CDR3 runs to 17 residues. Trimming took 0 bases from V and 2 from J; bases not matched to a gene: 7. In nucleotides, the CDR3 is TGCGCCAGCAGCCAAGACCTCGGGGGGGGGCCCACAGATACGCAGTATTTT. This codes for CASSQDLGGGPTDTQYF.

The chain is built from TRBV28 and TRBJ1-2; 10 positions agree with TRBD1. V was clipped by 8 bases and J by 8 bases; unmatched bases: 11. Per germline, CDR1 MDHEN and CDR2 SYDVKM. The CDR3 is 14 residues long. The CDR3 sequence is CASQLGTGVEGYTF. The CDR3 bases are TGTGCCAGCCAACTCGGGACAGGGGTAGAGGGCTACACCTTC.

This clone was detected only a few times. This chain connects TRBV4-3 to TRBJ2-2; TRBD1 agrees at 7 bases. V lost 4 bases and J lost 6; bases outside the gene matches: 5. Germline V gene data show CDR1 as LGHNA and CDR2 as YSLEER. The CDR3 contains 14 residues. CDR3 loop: CASSPTTGPGELFF. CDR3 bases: TGCGCCAGCAGCCCGACGACAGGGCCCGGGGAGCTGTTTTTT.

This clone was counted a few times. The CDR3 protein is CASSIQAFDYEQYF. The CDR3 coding sequence is TGTGCCAGTAGTATTCAGGCCTTTGACTACGAGCAGTACTTC. The chain is built from TRBV19 and TRBJ2-7, with D uncertain. This CDR3 is built from 14 residues. Germline V lookup: CDR1 LNHDA, CDR2 SQIVND (reference sequence). V lost 3 bases and J 3 bases, leaving 12 bases between the germline ends.

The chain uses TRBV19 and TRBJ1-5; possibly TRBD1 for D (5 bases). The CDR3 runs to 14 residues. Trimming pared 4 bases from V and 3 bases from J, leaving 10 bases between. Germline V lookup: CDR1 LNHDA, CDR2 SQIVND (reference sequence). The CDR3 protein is CASSKGQLNQPQHF. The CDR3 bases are TGTGCCAGTAGTAAGGGGCAGCTCAATCAGCCCCAGCATTTT.

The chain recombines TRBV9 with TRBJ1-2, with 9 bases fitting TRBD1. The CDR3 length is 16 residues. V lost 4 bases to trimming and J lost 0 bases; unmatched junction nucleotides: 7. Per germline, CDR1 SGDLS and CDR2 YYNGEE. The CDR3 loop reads CASSSPTGGPNYGYTF. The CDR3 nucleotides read TGTGCCAGCAGCTCCCCCACAGGGGGCCCTAACTATGGCTACACCTTC.

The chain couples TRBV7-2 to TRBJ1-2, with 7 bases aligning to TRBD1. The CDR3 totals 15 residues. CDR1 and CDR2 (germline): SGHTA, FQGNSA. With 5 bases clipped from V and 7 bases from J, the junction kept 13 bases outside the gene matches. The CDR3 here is CASSASLTGAAGYTF. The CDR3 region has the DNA TGTGCCAGCAGCGCTAGCCTCACAGGGGCAGCTGGCTACACCTTC.

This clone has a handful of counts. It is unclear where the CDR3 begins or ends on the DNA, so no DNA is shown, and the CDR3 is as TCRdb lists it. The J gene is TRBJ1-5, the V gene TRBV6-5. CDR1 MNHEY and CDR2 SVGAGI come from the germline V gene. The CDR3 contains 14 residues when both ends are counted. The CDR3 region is CASSSSELLGPQHF.

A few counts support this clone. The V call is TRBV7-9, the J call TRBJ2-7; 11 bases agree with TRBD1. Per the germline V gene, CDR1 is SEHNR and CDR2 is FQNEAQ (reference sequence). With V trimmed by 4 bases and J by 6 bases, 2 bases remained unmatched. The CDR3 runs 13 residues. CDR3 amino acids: CASSWTGGTEQYF. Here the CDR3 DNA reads TGTGCCAGCAGCTGGACAGGGGGCACCGAGCAGTACTTC.

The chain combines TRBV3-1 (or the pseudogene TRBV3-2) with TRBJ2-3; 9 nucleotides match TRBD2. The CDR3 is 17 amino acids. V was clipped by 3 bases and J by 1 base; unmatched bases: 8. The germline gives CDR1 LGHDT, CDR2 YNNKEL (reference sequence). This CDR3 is CASSHNWVAGGTDTQYF. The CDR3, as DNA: TGTGCCAGCAGCCACAATTGGGTAGCGGGGGGCACAGATACGCAGTATTTT.

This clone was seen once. The DNA for the CDR3 is TGTGCCAGCATGCTGGATCCTAGTTCTAACTATGGCTACACCTTC. Its translation: CASMLDPSSNYGYTF. J is TRBJ1-2 and V is TRBV11-2; D not resolved. Trimming removed 7 bases from V and 0 bases from J, with 15 bases in between. The germline V gene encodes CDR1 SGHAT and CDR2 FQNNGV. The CDR3 is made up of 15 amino acids.

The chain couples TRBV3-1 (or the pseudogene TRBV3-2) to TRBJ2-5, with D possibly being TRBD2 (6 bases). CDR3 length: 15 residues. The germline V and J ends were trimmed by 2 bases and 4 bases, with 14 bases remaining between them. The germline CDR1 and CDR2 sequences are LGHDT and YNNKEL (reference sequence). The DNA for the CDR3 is TGTGCCAGCAGCCAATACAGTTCTAGCGTAGAGACCCAGTACTTC. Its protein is CASSQYSSSVETQYF.

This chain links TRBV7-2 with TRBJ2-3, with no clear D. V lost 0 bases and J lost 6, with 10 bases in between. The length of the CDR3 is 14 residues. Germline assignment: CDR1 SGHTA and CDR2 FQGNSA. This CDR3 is CASSLAGFGDTQYF. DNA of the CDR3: TGTGCCAGCAGCTTAGCGGGTTTCGGGGATACGCAGTATTTT.

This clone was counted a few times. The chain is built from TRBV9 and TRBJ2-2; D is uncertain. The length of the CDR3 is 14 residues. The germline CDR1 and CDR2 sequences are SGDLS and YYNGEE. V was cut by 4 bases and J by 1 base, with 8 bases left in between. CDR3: CASSTRLNTGELFF. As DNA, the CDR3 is TGTGCCAGCAGCACCCGGTTGAACACCGGGGAGCTGTTTTTT. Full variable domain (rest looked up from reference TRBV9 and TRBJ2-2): DSGVTQTPKHLITATGQRVTLRCSPRSGDLSVYWYQQSLDQGLQFLIQYYNGEERAKGNILERFSAQQFPDLHSELNLSSLELGDSALYFCASSTRLNTGELFFGEGSRLTVL.

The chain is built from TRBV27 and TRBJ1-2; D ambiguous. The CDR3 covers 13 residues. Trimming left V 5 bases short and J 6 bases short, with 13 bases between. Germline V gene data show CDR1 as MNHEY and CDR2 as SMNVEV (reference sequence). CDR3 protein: CASSPGWIDGYTF. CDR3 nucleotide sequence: TGTGCCAGCAGTCCGGGGTGGATCGATGGCTACACCTTC.

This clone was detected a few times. The CDR3: CASRGRSRDGNTEAFF. The CDR3 nucleotides read TGTGCCAGCAGAGGGAGGTCCCGAGACGGGAACACTGAAGCTTTCTTT. V gene TRBV2 combines with J gene TRBJ1-1; no clear D gene. The CDR3 runs to 16 residues. CDR1 and CDR2 from the germline V gene are SNHLY and FYNNEI. V shed 6 bases and J shed 1 base, with 18 bases lying between them. Complete variable domain (other parts from reference TRBV2 and TRBJ1-1): EPEVTQTPSHQVTQMGQEVILRCVPISNHLYFYWYRQILGQKVEFLVSFYNNEISEKSEIFDDQFSVERPDGSNFTLKIRSTKLEDSAMYFCASRGRSRDGNTEAFFGQGTRLTVV.

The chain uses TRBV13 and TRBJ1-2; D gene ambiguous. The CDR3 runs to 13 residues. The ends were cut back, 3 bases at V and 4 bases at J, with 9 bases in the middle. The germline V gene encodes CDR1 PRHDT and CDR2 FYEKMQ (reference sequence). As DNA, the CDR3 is TGTGCCAGCAGCTTGCGAGGGATCTATGGCTACACCTTC. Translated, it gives CASSLRGIYGYTF.

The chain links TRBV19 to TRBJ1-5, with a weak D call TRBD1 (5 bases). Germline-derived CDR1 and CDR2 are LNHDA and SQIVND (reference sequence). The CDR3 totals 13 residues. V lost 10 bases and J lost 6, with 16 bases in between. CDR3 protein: CAIGGGGTQPQHF. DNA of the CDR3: TGTGCCATAGGCGGCGGGGGGACTCAGCCCCAGCATTTT.

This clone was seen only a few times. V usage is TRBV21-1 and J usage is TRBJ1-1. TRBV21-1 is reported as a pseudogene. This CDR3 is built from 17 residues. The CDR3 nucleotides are TGTGCCAGCACTCCCGTGGGAGAAGACTCAATGAACACTGAAGCTTTCTTT. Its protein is CASTPVGEDSMNTEAFF.

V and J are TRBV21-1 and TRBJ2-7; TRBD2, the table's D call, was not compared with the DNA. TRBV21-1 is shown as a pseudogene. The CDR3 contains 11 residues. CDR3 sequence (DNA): TGTGCCAGCAGCACGGCGGACGAGCAGTACTTC. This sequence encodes CASSTADEQYF.

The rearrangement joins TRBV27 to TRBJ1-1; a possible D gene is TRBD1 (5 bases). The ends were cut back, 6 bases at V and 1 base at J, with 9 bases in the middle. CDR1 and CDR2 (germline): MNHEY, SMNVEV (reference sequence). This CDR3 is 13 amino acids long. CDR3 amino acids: CASRNTGNTEAFF. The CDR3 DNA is TGTGCCAGCAGAAATACAGGGAACACTGAAGCTTTCTTT.

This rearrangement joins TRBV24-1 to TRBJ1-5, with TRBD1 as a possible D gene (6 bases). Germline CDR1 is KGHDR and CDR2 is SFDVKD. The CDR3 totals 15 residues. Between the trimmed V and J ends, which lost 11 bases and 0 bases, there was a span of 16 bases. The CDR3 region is CAIGPPDSSNQPQHF. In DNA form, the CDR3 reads TGTGCCATCGGCCCGCCGGACAGTAGCAATCAGCCCCAGCATTTT.

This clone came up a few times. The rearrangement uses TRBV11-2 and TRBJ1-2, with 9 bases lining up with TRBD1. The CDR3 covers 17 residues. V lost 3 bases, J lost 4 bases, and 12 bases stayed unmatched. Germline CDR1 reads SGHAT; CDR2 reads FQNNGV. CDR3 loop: CASSFVGQGKISYGYTF. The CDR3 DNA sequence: TGTGCCAGCAGCTTCGTTGGACAGGGGAAGATAAGCTATGGCTACACCTTC.

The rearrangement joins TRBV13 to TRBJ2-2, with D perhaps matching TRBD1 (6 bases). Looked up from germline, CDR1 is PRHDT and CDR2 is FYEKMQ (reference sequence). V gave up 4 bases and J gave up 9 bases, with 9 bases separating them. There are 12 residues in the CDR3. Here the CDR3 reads CASSSGTRELFF. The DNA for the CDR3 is TGTGCCAGCAGCTCCGGGACAAGGGAGCTGTTTTTT.

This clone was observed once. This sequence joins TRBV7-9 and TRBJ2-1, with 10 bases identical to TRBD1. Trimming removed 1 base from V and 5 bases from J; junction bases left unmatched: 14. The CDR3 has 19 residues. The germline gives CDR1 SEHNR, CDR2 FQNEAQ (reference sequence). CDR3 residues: CASSLGGQRTGGVHNEQFF. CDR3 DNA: TGTGCCAGCAGCTTAGGAGGTCAGCGGACAGGGGGTGTACACAATGAGCAGTTCTTC.

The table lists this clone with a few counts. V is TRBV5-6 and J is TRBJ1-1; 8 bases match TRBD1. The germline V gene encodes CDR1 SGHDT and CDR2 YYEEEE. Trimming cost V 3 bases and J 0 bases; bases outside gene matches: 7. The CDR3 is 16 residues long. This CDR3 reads CASSSFTTGVNTEAFF. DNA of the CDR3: TGTGCCAGCAGCTCGTTCACGACAGGGGTGAACACTGAAGCTTTCTTT.